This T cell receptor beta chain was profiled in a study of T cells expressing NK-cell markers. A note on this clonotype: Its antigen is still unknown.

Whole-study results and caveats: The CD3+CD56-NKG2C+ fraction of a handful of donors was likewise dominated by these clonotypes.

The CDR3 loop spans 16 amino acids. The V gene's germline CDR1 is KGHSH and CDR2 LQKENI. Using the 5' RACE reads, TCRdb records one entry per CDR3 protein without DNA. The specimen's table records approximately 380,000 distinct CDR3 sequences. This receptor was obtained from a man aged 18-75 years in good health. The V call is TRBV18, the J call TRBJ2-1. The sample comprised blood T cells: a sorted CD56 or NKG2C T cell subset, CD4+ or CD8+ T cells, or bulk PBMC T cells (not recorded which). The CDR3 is CASSPRSQGSYNEQFF.